The rows below give T cell receptor beta chains drawn from one sample of a study of cytomegalovirus exposure and HLA in healthy donors. The protocol was immunoSEQ multiplex PCR, while the TCRdb copy is restricted to in-frame clones and leaves out a portion. The data hold 150,000 to 200,000 clones, with around 62% observed a single time. Sequencing was done on a sample of PBMCs. These TCRs come from a man aged 35-49 years in good health and CMV-seronegative. CDR3s leave out the opening cysteine and the closing phenylalanine or tryptophan. A D gene is named only where the DNA matches it firmly. Not all rows give a size; the values are once, few, many and, for expanded clones, a class.

CDR3 protein: ATSSLLGRAQETQY
D gene: -
clone size: -
J gene: TRBJ2-5
V gene: TRBV15

CDR3 protein: AISESSGRGETQY
D gene: -
clone size: -
J gene: TRBJ2-5
V gene: TRBV10-3

CDR3 protein: ASNTGTSGRDTQY
D gene: TRBD2
clone size: -
J gene: TRBJ2-3
V gene: TRBV19

CDR3 protein: ASSSRQGRLQETQY
D gene: TRBD1
clone size: -
J gene: TRBJ2-5
V gene: TRBV5-1

CDR3 protein: ASSPSTGTYEQY
D gene: -
clone size: -
J gene: TRBJ2-7
V gene: TRBV18

CDR3 protein: ATTSRGGVGELF
D gene: -
clone size: -
J gene: TRBJ2-2
V gene: TRBV15

CDR3 protein: ASSPGTGDKETQY
D gene: TRBD1
clone size: few
J gene: TRBJ2-5
V gene: TRBV5-4

CDR3 protein: ASSPQSPLH
D gene: -
clone size: -
J gene: TRBJ1-6
V gene: TRBV11-2

CDR3 protein: SVEDSSGRRYEQF
D gene: TRBD2
clone size: -
J gene: TRBJ2-1
V gene: TRBV29-1

CDR3 protein: AWAGLGNSPLH
D gene: -
clone size: -
J gene: TRBJ1-6
V gene: TRBV30

CDR3 protein: ASRREGGNEQF
D gene: TRBD2
clone size: few
J gene: TRBJ2-1
V gene: TRBV19

CDR3 protein: ASSRLGVQETQY
D gene: -
clone size: few
J gene: TRBJ2-5
V gene: TRBV19

CDR3 protein: ASSARSSYNEQF
D gene: -
clone size: few
J gene: TRBJ2-1
V gene: TRBV5-6

CDR3 protein: ATRETGGSYEQY
D gene: TRBD1
clone size: -
J gene: TRBJ2-7
V gene: TRBV15

CDR3 protein: ASSFAGGSYNEQF
D gene: TRBD1
clone size: few
J gene: TRBJ2-1
V gene: TRBV7-9

CDR3 protein: ASTLRALSSYNEQF
D gene: -
clone size: -
J gene: TRBJ2-1
V gene: TRBV7-9

CDR3 protein: ASSEPGLRYPGANVLT
D gene: TRBD2
clone size: -
J gene: TRBJ2-6
V gene: TRBV7-2

CDR3 protein: ASSRAGDTYEQY
D gene: -
clone size: -
J gene: TRBJ2-7
V gene: TRBV19